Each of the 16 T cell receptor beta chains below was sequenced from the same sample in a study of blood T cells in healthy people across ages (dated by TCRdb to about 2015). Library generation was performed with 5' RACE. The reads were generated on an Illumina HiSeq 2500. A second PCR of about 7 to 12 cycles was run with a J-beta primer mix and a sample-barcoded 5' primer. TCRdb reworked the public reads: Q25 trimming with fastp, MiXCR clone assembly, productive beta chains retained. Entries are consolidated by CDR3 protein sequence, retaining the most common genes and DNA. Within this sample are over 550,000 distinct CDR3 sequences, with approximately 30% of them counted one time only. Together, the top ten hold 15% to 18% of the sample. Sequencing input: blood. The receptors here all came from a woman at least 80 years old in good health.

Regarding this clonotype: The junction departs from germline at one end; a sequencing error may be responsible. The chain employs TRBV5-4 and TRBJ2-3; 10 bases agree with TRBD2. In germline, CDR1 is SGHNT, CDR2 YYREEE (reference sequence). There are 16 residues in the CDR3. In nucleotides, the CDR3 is TGTGCCAGCAGCCCGTCACTAGCGGGGAGCACAGGTACGCAGTATTTT. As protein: CASSPSLAGSTGTQYF.

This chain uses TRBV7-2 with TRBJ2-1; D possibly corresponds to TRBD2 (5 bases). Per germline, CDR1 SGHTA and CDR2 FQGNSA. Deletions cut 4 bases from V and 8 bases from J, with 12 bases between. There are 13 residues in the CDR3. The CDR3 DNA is TGTGCCAGCAGCTCCGGACTGAGGGATGAGCAGTTCTTC. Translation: CASSSGLRDEQFF.

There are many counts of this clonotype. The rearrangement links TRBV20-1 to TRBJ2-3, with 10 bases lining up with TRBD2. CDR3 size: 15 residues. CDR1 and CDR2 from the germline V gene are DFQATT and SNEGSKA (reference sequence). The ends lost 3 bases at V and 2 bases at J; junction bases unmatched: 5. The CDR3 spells CSASGSGGFTDTQYF. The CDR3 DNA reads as TGCAGTGCTAGTGGTAGCGGGGGGTTCACAGATACGCAGTATTTT.

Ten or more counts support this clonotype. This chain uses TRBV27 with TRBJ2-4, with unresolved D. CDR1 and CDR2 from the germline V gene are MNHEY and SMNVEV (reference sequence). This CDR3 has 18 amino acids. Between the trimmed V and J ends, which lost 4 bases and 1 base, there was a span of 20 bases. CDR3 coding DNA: TGTGCCAGCAGTTCTTTTAAGTCGGTTGGGCTGGCCAAAAACATTCAGTACTTC. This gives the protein CASSSFKSVGLAKNIQYF.

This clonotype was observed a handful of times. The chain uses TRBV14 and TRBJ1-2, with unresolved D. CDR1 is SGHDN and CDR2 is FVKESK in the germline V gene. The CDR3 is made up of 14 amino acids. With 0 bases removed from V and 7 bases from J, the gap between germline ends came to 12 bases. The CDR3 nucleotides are TGTGCCAGCAGCCAAGATCCAGGTAGAGGTGGCTACACCTTC. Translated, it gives CASSQDPGRGGYTF. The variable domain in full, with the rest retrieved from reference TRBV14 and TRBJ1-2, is EAGVTQFPSHSVIEKGQTVTLRCDPISGHDNLYWYRRVMGKEIKFLLHFVKESKQDESGMPNNRFLAERTGGTYSTLKVQPAELEDSGVYFCASSQDPGRGGYTFGSGTRLTVV.

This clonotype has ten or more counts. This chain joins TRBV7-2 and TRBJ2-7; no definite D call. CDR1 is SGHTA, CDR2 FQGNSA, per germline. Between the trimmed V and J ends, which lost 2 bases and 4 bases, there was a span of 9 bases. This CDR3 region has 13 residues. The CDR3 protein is CASSLPALYEQYF. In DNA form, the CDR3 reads TGTGCCAGCAGCTTACCGGCTTTGTACGAGCAGTACTTC.

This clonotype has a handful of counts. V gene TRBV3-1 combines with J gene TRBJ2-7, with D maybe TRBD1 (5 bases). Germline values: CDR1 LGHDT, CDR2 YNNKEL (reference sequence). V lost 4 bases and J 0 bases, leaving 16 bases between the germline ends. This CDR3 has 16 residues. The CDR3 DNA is TGTGCCAGCAGCCGAATCTGGGGCCCTAGCTCCTACGAGCAGTACTTC. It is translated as CASSRIWGPSSYEQYF.

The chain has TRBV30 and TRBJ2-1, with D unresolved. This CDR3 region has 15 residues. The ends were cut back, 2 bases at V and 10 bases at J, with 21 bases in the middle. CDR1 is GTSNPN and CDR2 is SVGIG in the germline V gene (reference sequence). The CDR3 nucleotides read TGTGCCTGGAGTTCGAGACGGCCACTCAACTACGAGCAGTTCTTC. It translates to CAWSSRRPLNYEQFF.

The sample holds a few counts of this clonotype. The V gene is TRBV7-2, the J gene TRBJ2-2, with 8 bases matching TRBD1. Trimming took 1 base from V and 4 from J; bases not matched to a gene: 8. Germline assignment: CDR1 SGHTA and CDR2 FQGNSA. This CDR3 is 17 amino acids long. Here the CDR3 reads CASSLGRGPRGTGELFF. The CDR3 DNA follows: TGTGCCAGCAGCTTAGGCAGGGGGCCCAGGGGCACCGGGGAGCTGTTTTTT.

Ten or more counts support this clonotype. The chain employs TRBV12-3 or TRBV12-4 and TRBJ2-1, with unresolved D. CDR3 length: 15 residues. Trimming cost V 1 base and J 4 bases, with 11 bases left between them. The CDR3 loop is CASSLDLARYNEQFF. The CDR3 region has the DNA TGTGCCAGCAGTTTAGACCTTGCCCGATACAATGAGCAGTTCTTC.

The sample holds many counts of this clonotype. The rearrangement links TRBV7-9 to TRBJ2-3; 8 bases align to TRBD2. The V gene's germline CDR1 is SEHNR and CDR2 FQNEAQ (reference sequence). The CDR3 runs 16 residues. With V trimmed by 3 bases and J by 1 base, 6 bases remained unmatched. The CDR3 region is CASSFARGAGTDTQYF. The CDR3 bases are TGTGCCAGCAGCTTCGCGCGGGGGGCGGGCACAGATACGCAGTATTTT.

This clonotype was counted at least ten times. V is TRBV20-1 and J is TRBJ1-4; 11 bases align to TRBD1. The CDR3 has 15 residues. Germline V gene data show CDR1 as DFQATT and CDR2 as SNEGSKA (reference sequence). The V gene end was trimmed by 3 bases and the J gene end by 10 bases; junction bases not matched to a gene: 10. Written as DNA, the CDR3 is TGCAGTGCTAGGCCGTCCGGGACAGGGGGTAGAAAACTGTTTTTT. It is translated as CSARPSGTGGRKLFF.

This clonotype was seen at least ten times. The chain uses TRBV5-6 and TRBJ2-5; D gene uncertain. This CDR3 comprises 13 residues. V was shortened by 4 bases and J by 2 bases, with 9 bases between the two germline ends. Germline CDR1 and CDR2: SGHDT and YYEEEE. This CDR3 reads CASSPSIQETQYF. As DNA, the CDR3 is TGTGCCAGCAGCCCCTCGATTCAAGAGACCCAGTACTTC.

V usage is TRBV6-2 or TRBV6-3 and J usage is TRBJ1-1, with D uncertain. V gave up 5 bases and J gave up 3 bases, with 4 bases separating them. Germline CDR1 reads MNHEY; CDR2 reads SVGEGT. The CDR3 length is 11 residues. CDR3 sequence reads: CASSTYTEAFF. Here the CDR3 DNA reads TGTGCCAGCAGTACATACACTGAAGCTTTCTTT.

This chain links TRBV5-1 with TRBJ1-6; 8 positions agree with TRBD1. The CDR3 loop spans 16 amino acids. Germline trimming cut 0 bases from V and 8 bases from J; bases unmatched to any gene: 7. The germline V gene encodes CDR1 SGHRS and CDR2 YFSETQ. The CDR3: CASSLAPGTGDSPLHF. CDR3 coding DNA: TGCGCCAGCAGCTTGGCCCCGGGGACAGGTGATTCACCCCTCCACTTT.

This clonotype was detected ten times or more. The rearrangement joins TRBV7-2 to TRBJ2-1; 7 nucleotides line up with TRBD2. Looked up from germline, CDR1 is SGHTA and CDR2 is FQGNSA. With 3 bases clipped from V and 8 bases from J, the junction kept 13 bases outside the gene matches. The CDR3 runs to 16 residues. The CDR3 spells CASSLSGAGISHEQFF. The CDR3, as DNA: TGTGCCAGCAGCTTGTCCGGAGCGGGGATCTCTCATGAGCAGTTCTTC. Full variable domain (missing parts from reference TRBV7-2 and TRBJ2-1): GAGVSQSPSNKVTEKGKDVELRCDPISGHTALYWYRQSLGQGLEFLIYFQGNSAPDKSGLPSDRFSAERTGGSVSTLTIQRTQQEDSAVYLCASSLSGAGISHEQFFGPGTRLTVL.